A selection of T cell receptor beta chains follows, all from one sample in a study of T cell clones after liver transplantation. The method was immunoSEQ multiplex PCR; TCRdb's version includes in-frame clones alone and lacks a portion of them. Seen here are about 68,000 clones, 90% to 95% observed once, and the top ten hold more than 0.85%. Sequencing used CD4+ T cells from blood, obtained about 26 months after liver transplant. All receptors derive from a human patient who received a liver transplant. The graft donor may have given rise to some T cells. CDR3s include the opening cysteine and the closing phenylalanine or tryptophan. A D gene is named only where the DNA matches it firmly. Clone sizes are given selectively: once, few, many, or a class where the clone is expanded.

d_call: -
j_call: TRBJ1-1
clone_size: -
v_call: TRBV19
cdr3_aa: CASRSPKNTEAFF
cdr3_nt: TGTGCCAGTAGGTCCCCAAAGAACACTGAAGCTTTCTTT

d_call: -
j_call: TRBJ2-7
clone_size: -
v_call: TRBV5-6
cdr3_aa: CASSLGRGEVYEQYF
cdr3_nt: TGTGCCAGCAGCTTGGGGAGGGGGGAGGTCTACGAGCAGTACTTC

d_call: -
j_call: TRBJ2-3
clone_size: -
v_call: TRBV5-1
cdr3_aa: CASSSSGLGIDTQYF
cdr3_nt: TGCGCCAGCAGCTCGTCCGGGCTCGGCATAGATACGCAGTATTTT

d_call: TRBD1
j_call: TRBJ2-2
clone_size: -
v_call: TRBV28
cdr3_aa: CASSSGGSDGELFF
cdr3_nt: TGTGCCAGCAGCTCAGGGGGATCGGACGGGGAGCTGTTTTTT

d_call: -
j_call: TRBJ2-7
clone_size: -
v_call: TRBV6-6
cdr3_aa: CASSPLAGAGGEQYF
cdr3_nt: TGTGCCAGCAGTCCCCTGGCGGGGGCGGGTGGAGAGCAGTACTTC

d_call: TRBD1
j_call: TRBJ2-7
clone_size: -
v_call: TRBV7-8
cdr3_aa: CASSRLDRGYEQYF
cdr3_nt: TGTGCCAGCAGCAGACTAGACAGGGGCTACGAGCAGTACTTC

d_call: TRBD1
j_call: TRBJ2-5
clone_size: -
v_call: TRBV5-4
cdr3_aa: CASSFGQETQETQYF
cdr3_nt: TGTGCCAGCAGCTTCGGACAGGAAACCCAAGAGACCCAGTACTTC

d_call: -
j_call: TRBJ2-3
clone_size: -
v_call: TRBV9
cdr3_aa: CASAPGPAGTDTQYF
cdr3_nt: TGTGCCAGCGCGCCGGGCCCAGCGGGCACAGATACGCAGTATTTT

d_call: -
j_call: TRBJ1-1
clone_size: -
v_call: TRBV11-3
cdr3_aa: CASSEGDGEAFF
cdr3_nt: TGTGCCAGCAGCGAGGGGGATGGTGAAGCTTTCTTT

d_call: -
j_call: TRBJ2-5
clone_size: -
v_call: TRBV5-1
cdr3_aa: CASSLGGTQETQYF
cdr3_nt: TGCGCCAGCAGCTTGGGTGGAACCCAAGAGACCCAGTACTTC

d_call: TRBD1
j_call: TRBJ2-5
clone_size: -
v_call: TRBV28
cdr3_aa: CASSLPGQGFKETQYF
cdr3_nt: TGTGCCAGCAGTTTGCCGGGACAGGGATTTAAAGAGACCCAGTACTTC

d_call: -
j_call: TRBJ1-1
clone_size: -
v_call: TRBV28
cdr3_aa: CASSSTGNYEAFF
cdr3_nt: TGTGCCAGCAGCTCCACAGGGAACTATGAAGCTTTCTTT

d_call: -
j_call: TRBJ2-5
clone_size: -
v_call: TRBV5-1
cdr3_aa: CASSVDGQETQYF
cdr3_nt: TGCGCCAGCAGCGTCGACGGCCAAGAGACCCAGTACTTC

d_call: TRBD2
j_call: TRBJ2-5
clone_size: -
v_call: TRBV11-3
cdr3_aa: CASSLGASGSETQYF
cdr3_nt: TGTGCCAGCAGCTTAGGGGCTAGCGGGTCTGAGACCCAGTACTTC

d_call: -
j_call: TRBJ2-2
clone_size: -
v_call: TRBV2
cdr3_aa: CASSGQGGAGELFF
cdr3_nt: TGTGCCAGCAGCGGCCAGGGGGGCGCCGGGGAGCTGTTTTTT

d_call: -
j_call: TRBJ1-2
clone_size: -
v_call: TRBV14
cdr3_aa: CASSLGRSYGYTF
cdr3_nt: TGTGCCAGCAGCCTCGGACGCAGCTATGGCTACACCTTC

d_call: -
j_call: TRBJ1-5
clone_size: -
v_call: TRBV9
cdr3_aa: CASSLGGAKQPQHF
cdr3_nt: TGTGCCAGCAGCCTTGGGGGGGCCAAACAGCCCCAGCATTTT

d_call: TRBD2
j_call: TRBJ2-1
clone_size: -
v_call: TRBV11-3
cdr3_aa: CASSLEGTSGRGEQFF
cdr3_nt: TGTGCCAGCAGCTTAGAAGGGACTAGCGGGCGAGGTGAGCAGTTCTTC

d_call: -
j_call: TRBJ2-7
clone_size: once
v_call: TRBV6-5
cdr3_aa: CASRAAGTYEQYF
cdr3_nt: TGTGCCAGCAGGGCGGCGGGTACCTACGAGCAGTACTTC

d_call: TRBD2
j_call: TRBJ2-6
clone_size: -
v_call: TRBV4-1
cdr3_aa: CASSLLTSGISPGANVLTF
cdr3_nt: TGCGCCAGCAGCCTATTGACTAGCGGGATTTCTCCTGGGGCCAACGTCCTGACTTTC

d_call: -
j_call: TRBJ2-7
clone_size: -
v_call: TRBV2
cdr3_aa: CASKRGGTLYEQYF
cdr3_nt: TGTGCCAGCAAGCGCGGCGGGACTCTCTACGAGCAGTACTTC

d_call: TRBD1
j_call: TRBJ1-2
clone_size: -
v_call: TRBV28
cdr3_aa: CASSSGQGGGYTF
cdr3_nt: TGTGCCAGCAGTTCCGGACAGGGAGGTGGCTACACCTTC

d_call: TRBD1
j_call: TRBJ2-6
clone_size: once
v_call: TRBV6-1
cdr3_aa: CASSEAQGALGANVLTF
cdr3_nt: TGTGCCAGCAGTGAAGCTCAGGGGGCGCTTGGGGCCAACGTCCTGACTTTC

d_call: -
j_call: TRBJ2-1
clone_size: -
v_call: TRBV28
cdr3_aa: CASRSTLLAYNEQFF
cdr3_nt: TGTGCCAGCAGGTCGACTCTTCTGGCCTACAATGAGCAGTTCTTC

d_call: -
j_call: TRBJ2-7
clone_size: -
v_call: TRBV19
cdr3_aa: CASSMGGRNEQYF
cdr3_nt: TGTGCCAGTAGTATGGGCGGGCGAAACGAGCAGTACTTC

d_call: -
j_call: TRBJ1-1
clone_size: -
v_call: TRBV6-1
cdr3_aa: CASIRGVTNTEAFF
cdr3_nt: TGTGCCAGCATTAGAGGGGTCACGAACACTGAAGCTTTCTTT

d_call: -
j_call: TRBJ1-1
clone_size: -
v_call: TRBV7-2
cdr3_aa: CASSRTPGTEAFF
cdr3_nt: TGTGCCAGCAGCAGGACCCCGGGCACTGAAGCTTTCTTT

d_call: -
j_call: TRBJ2-7
clone_size: -
v_call: TRBV19
cdr3_aa: CASSMSRGFSYEQYF
cdr3_nt: TGTGCCAGTAGTATGTCACGAGGCTTCTCCTACGAGCAGTACTTC

d_call: -
j_call: TRBJ1-4
clone_size: -
v_call: TRBV4-2
cdr3_aa: CASSPSSGHVNEKLFF
cdr3_nt: TGTGCCAGCAGCCCCAGCTCGGGACACGTTAATGAAAAACTGTTTTTT

d_call: -
j_call: TRBJ2-1
clone_size: -
v_call: TRBV27
cdr3_aa: CASTPQGWQGVKYNEQFF
cdr3_nt: TGTGCCAGCACTCCCCAAGGTTGGCAGGGAGTAAAGTACAATGAGCAGTTCTTC

d_call: -
j_call: TRBJ2-3
clone_size: -
v_call: TRBV15
cdr3_aa: CATSRDRAGADTQYF
cdr3_nt: TGTGCCACCAGCAGAGACAGGGCTGGAGCAGATACGCAGTATTTT

d_call: -
j_call: TRBJ2-5
clone_size: -
v_call: TRBV11-3
cdr3_aa: CASSLDQTQYF
cdr3_nt: TGTGCCAGCAGCTTAGACCAGACCCAGTACTTC

d_call: -
j_call: TRBJ1-4
clone_size: -
v_call: TRBV6-5
cdr3_aa: CASSPGGGAKKLFF
cdr3_nt: TGTGCCAGCAGCCCCGGGGGGGGAGCCAAAAAACTGTTTTTT

d_call: -
j_call: TRBJ1-1
clone_size: -
v_call: TRBV6-5
cdr3_aa: CASSYSRTANTEAFF
cdr3_nt: TGTGCCAGCAGTTACTCCAGGACAGCGAACACTGAAGCTTTCTTT

d_call: -
j_call: TRBJ2-2
clone_size: -
v_call: TRBV11-3
cdr3_aa: CASSLPGRKNTGELFF
cdr3_nt: TGTGCCAGCAGTTTACCAGGACGGAAGAACACCGGGGAGCTGTTTTTT

d_call: -
j_call: TRBJ2-1
clone_size: -
v_call: TRBV7-2
cdr3_aa: CASSEDFRSYNEQFF
cdr3_nt: TGTGCCAGCAGCGAGGACTTCCGCTCCTACAATGAGCAGTTCTTC

d_call: -
j_call: TRBJ2-3
clone_size: -
v_call: TRBV6-1
cdr3_aa: CASTLGSSDTQYF
cdr3_nt: TGTGCCAGCACGCTGGGCTCTTCAGATACGCAGTATTTT

d_call: TRBD2
j_call: TRBJ2-3
clone_size: once
v_call: TRBV11-2
cdr3_aa: CASSYPTSGGTDTQYF
cdr3_nt: TGTGCCAGCAGCTATCCCACTAGCGGGGGTACAGATACGCAGTATTTT

d_call: -
j_call: TRBJ2-1
clone_size: -
v_call: TRBV19
cdr3_aa: CASVPGHPYNEQFF
cdr3_nt: TGTGCCAGCGTTCCGGGACACCCTTACAATGAGCAGTTCTTC